This T cell receptor (beta chain) emerged from a study of T cell responses to AZD1222 COVID-19 vaccine. Using immunoSEQ multiplex PCR, the repertoire was profiled, and TCRdb retains in-frame clones only, with some absent. The sample carries 110,000 to 150,000 clones, roughly 90% recorded once. CDR3 size: 15 residues. The V gene lost 3 bases and the J gene lost 7 bases, with 16 bases spanning the gap. Germline V gene sequence: CDR1 LNHNV, CDR2 YYDKDF (reference sequence). This chain links TRBV15 with TRBJ2-1; D uncertain. This receptor was identified in an adult in good health. The material was peripheral blood, obtained on day 0 of AZD1222 vaccination. The CDR3, as DNA: TGTGCCACCAGCAGTATAGGCCTAGTCTTTAATGAGCAGTTCTTC. Translating gives CATSSIGLVFNEQFF.